The clone carrying this T cell receptor beta chain was picked up a small number of times. The entry originates in a study of early T cells in non-severe SARS-CoV-2 infection. Individual cDNA molecules carried attached unique molecular identifiers. TCRdb used MiXCR to reprocess the 5' RACE reads, holding one entry per CDR3 protein. The repertoire holds more than 55,000 distinct CDR3 sequences, less than 15% seen once, with approximately 8.5% in the top ten. Trimming left V 6 bases short and J 4 bases short, with 12 bases between. The length of the CDR3 is 12 residues. Germline V gene data show CDR1 as DFQATT and CDR2 as SNEGSKA (reference sequence).

The sequencing used whole blood, collected at baseline. The sequence was collected from an adult who was a healthcare worker with PCR-confirmed SARS-CoV-2 infection or an uninfected control (not recorded which). The J gene is TRBJ1-2, the V gene TRBV20-1, with unresolved D. The CDR3 sequence is CSASRLSYGYTF. CDR3 coding DNA: TGCAGTGCCAGCAGACTCTCCTATGGCTACACCTTC.